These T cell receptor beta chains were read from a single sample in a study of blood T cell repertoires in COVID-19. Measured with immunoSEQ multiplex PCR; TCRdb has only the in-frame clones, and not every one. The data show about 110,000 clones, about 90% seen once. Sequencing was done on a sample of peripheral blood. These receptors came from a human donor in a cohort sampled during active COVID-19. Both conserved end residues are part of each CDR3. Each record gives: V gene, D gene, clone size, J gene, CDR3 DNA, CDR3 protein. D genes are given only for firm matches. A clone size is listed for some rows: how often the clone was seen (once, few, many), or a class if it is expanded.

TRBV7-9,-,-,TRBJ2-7,TGTGCCAGCAGCGGGGAGTTCTACGAGCAGTACTTC,CASSGEFYEQYF
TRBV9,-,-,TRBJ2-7,TGTGCCAGCAGCGCCTGGACTGGACCTCCCTACGAGCAGTACTTC,CASSAWTGPPYEQYF
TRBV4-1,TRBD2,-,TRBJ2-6,TGCGCCAGCAGCCAAGCCTCTAGCGGGCACCCCTCTGGGGCCAACGTCCTGACTTTC,CASSQASSGHPSGANVLTF
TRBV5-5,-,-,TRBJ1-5,TGTGCCAGCAGCTTGGTTCTGGTAACAGGGCTTCAGCCCCAGCATTTT,CASSLVLVTGLQPQHF
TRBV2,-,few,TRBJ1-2,TGTGCCAGCAGTGCAGAGGCGGATCACTATGGCTACACCTTC,CASSAEADHYGYTF
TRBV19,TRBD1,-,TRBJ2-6,TGTGCCAGTAGAAGCCAGGGGGCGCGTGGGGCCAACGTCCTGACTTTC,CASRSQGARGANVLTF
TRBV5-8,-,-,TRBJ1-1,TGTGCCAGCAGCCAACAGAACCAGAACACTGAAGCTTTCTTT,CASSQQNQNTEAFF
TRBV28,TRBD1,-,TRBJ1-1,TGTGCCAGCAGTGCCGGGACAGGGGTGGCCACTGAAGCTTTCTTT,CASSAGTGVATEAFF
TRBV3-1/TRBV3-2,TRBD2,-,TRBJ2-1,TGTGCCAGCAGCCCTACCGGGACTAGCGGGAGGGCCGATGAGCAGTTCTTC,CASSPTGTSGRADEQFF
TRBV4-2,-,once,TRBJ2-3,TGTGCCAGCAGCCAAGATTGGCGGGGGCGCACAGATACGCAGTATTTT,CASSQDWRGRTDTQYF
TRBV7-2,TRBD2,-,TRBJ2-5,TGTGCCAGCAGTGTAGCGGGAGCGAAGGAGACCCAGTACTTC,CASSVAGAKETQYF
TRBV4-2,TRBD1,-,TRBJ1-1,TGTGCCAGCAGCCAAGGACAGGGACCGAACACTGAAGCTTTCTTT,CASSQGQGPNTEAFF
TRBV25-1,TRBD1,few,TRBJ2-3,TGTGCCAGCAGTGACCCCCGACAGGGAATCACAGATACGCAGTATTTT,CASSDPRQGITDTQYF
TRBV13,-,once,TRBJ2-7,TGTGCCAGCAGCCCGCAGGGGAACCCCTACGAGCAGTACTTC,CASSPQGNPYEQYF
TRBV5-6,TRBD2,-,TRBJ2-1,TGTGCCAGCAGCTCCCTCCCGACTAGCGTTTCGAATGAGCAGTTCTTC,CASSSLPTSVSNEQFF
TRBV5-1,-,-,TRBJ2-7,TGCGCCAGCAGCTCGGAGTCCACCGCTCAGCAGTACTTC,CASSSESTAQQYF
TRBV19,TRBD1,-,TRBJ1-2,TGTGCCAGTAGACCGGACAGGGCGAATGGCTACACCTTC,CASRPDRANGYTF
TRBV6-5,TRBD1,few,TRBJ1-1,TGTGCCAGCCGGTCACTGGCGGGGAGACAGGGCGAAGCTTTCTTT,CASRSLAGRQGEAFF
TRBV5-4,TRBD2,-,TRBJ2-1,TGTGCCAGCAGCCCTGGGGGGGGAAGCTCCTACAATGAGCAGTTCTTC,CASSPGGGSSYNEQFF
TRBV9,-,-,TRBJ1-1,TGTGCCAGCAGCGCTCCCGTTGACACTGAAGCTTTCTTT,CASSAPVDTEAFF
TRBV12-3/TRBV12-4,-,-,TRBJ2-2,TGTGCCAGCAGTTTGGAGGCCGGGGAGCTGTTTTTT,CASSLEAGELFF
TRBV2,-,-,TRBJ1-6,TGTGCCAGCAGTGAAGACAGGGCAGTAGGTTCACCCCTCCACTTT,CASSEDRAVGSPLHF
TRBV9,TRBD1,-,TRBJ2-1,TGTGCCAGCAGTGGGGGACAGGGCTATGAGCAGTTCTTC,CASSGGQGYEQFF
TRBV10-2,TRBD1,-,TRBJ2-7,TGCGCCAGCAGTGGCCAGGGGGTAGGGTACGAGCAGTACTTC,CASSGQGVGYEQYF
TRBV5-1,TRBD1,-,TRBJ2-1,TGCGCCAGCAGCTTTCAGGGGGCGTACAATGAGCAGTTCTTC,CASSFQGAYNEQFF
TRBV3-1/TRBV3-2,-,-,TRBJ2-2,TGTGCCAGCAGCCGGGCCGGGGCCGGGGAGCTGTTTTTT,CASSRAGAGELFF
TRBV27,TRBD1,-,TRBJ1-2,TGTGCCAGCAGTCCGGGACAGGGGGCTGGCTACACCTTC,CASSPGQGAGYTF
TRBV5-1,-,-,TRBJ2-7,TGCGCCAGCAGCTTGGCCGAGCGGAGCTCCTACGAGCAGTACTTC,CASSLAERSSYEQYF
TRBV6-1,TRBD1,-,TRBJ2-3,TGTGCCAGCAGTGTCCAGGGGGCTGGGGAGGCAGATACGCAGTATTTT,CASSVQGAGEADTQYF
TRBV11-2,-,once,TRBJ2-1,TGTGCCAGCAGCTTAGACGGCTCCTACAATGAGCAGTTCTTC,CASSLDGSYNEQFF
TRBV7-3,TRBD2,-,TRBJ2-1,TGTGCCAGCAGCTTAATTCTAGCGGGATACAATGAGCAGTTCTTC,CASSLILAGYNEQFF
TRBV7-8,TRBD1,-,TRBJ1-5,TGTGCCAGCAGCTTAGCCGGACAGGGGGTAGGCCAGCCCCAGCATTTT,CASSLAGQGVGQPQHF
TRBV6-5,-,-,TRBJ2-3,TGTGCCAGCAGTTACCGTATAGCAGATACGCAGTATTTT,CASSYRIADTQYF
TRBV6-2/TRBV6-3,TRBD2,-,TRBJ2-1,TGTGCCAGCAGTTACTCGATCGGACTAGCGGGAGCATTGGACAATGAGCAGTTCTTC,CASSYSIGLAGALDNEQFF
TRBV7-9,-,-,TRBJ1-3,TGTGCCAGCAGCCAGCACGTAAGACCGGAGAACACCATATATTTT,CASSQHVRPENTIYF
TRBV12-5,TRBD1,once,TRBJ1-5,TGTGCTAGTGGTTTTCAGGGGGCACGCAGACAGCCCCAGCATTTT,CASGFQGARRQPQHF
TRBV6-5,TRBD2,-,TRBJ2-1,TGTGCCAGCAGACTCTCTCCCCTAGCGGGCCCTTTATTCTTC,CASRLSPLAGPLFF
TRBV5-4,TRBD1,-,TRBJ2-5,TGTGCCAGCAGCTTTGGCAGGGGGCAAGAGACCCAGTACTTC,CASSFGRGQETQYF
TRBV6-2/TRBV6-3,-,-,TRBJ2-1,TGTGCCAGCAGCCTAACTAGCACCTACAATGAGCAGTTCTTC,CASSLTSTYNEQFF
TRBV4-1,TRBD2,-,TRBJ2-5,TGCGCCAGCAGCCAAGGCCGGCTCGGGGGGGCCGAGGAGACCCAGTACTTC,CASSQGRLGGAEETQYF
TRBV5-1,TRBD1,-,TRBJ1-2,TGCGCCAGCAGCACAGGGGACTATGGCTACACCTTC,CASSTGDYGYTF
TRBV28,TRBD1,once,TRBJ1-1,TGTGCCAGCAGTCCCCGACAGGGAATCAACACTGAAGCTTTCTTT,CASSPRQGINTEAFF
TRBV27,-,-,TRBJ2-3,TGTGCCAGCAGTTTACCCCAGGGGGGCAGGGACGATACGCAGTATTTT,CASSLPQGGRDDTQYF
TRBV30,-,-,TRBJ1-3,TGTGCCTGGGCGGGGGGGTTAGGTGGAAACACCATATATTTT,CAWAGGLGGNTIYF
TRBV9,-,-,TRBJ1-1,TGTGCCAGCAGCCCCTCGGGGAACACTGAAGCTTTCTTT,CASSPSGNTEAFF
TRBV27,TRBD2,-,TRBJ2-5,TGTGCCAGCAGTTTATCCTGGGCTAGCGGACAAGAGACCCAGTACTTC,CASSLSWASGQETQYF
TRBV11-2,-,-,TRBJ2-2,TGTGCCAGCAGCTCCCCGGCAGGGGTGGGTACCGGGGAGCTGTTTTTT,CASSSPAGVGTGELFF
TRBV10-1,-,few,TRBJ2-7,TGCGCCAGCAGTGATTACACCAGAAGCTCCTACGAGCAGTACTTC,CASSDYTRSSYEQYF
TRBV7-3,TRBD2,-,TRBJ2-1,TGTGCCAGCAGCTCTCTAGGCCCGGGACTAGCGGACAATGAGCAGTTCTTC,CASSSLGPGLADNEQFF